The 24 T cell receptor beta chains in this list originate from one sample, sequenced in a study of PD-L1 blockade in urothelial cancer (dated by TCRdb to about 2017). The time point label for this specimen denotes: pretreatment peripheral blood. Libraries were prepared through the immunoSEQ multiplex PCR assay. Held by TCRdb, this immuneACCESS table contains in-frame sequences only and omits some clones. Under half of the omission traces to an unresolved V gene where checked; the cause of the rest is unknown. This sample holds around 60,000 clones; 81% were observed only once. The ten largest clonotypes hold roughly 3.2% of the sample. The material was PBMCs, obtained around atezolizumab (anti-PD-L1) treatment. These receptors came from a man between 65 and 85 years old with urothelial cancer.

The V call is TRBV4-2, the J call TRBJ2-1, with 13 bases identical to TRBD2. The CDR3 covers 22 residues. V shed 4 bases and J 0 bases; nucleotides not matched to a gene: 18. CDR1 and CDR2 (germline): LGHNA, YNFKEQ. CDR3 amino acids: CASSLLLGWGLAGSSSYNEQFF. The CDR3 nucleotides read TGTGCCAGCAGCCTCCTGCTGGGGTGGGGACTAGCGGGGTCGAGCTCCTACAATGAGCAGTTCTTC.

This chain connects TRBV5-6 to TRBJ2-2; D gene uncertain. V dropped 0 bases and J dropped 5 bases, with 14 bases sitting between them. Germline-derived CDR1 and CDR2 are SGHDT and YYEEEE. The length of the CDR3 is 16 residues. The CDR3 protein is CASSLVAQFFTGELFF. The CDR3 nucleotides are TGTGCCAGCAGCTTGGTAGCTCAGTTTTTTACCGGGGAGCTGTTTTTT. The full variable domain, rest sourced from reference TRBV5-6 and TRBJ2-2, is DAGVTQSPTHLIKTRGQQVTLRCSPKSGHDTVSWYQQALGQGPQFIFQYYEEEERQRGNFPDRFSGHQFPNYSSELNVNALLLGDSALYLCASSLVAQFFTGELFFGEGSRLTVL.

The CDR3 here is CASGLGPGLINEQFF. CDR3 nucleotides: TGTGCTAGTGGTTTGGGGCCGGGACTGATCAATGAGCAGTTCTTC. The J gene is TRBJ2-1, the V gene TRBV12-5; a possible D gene is TRBD2 (6 bases). Trimming cost V 1 base and J 6 bases, with 13 bases left between them. This CDR3 has 15 residues. Germline V gives CDR1 LGHNT, CDR2 FRNRAP.

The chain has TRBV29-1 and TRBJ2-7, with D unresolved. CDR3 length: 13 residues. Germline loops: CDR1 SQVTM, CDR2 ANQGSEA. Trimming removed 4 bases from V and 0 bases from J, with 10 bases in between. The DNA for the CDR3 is TGCAGCGTTGGGTCCCAGGTCTCCTACGAGCAGTACTTC. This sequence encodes CSVGSQVSYEQYF.

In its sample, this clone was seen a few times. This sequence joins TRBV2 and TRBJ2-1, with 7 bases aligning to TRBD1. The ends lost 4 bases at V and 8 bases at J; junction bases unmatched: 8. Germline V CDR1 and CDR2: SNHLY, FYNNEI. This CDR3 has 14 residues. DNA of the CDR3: TGTGCCAGCAGTGTCTCGGACAGGTATGATGAGCAGTTCTTC. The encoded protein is CASSVSDRYDEQFF.

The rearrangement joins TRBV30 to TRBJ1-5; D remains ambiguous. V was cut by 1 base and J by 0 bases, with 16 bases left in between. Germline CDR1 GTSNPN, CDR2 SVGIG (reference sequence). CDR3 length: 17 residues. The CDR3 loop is CAWSDSVQFYSNQPQHF. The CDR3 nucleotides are TGTGCCTGGAGTGATTCGGTACAGTTTTATAGCAATCAGCCCCAGCATTTT.

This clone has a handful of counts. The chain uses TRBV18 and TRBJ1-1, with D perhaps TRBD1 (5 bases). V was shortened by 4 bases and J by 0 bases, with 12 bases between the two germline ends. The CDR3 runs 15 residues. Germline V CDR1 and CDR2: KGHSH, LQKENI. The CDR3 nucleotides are TGTGCCAGCTCACAGGGGAGGGCAATGAACACTGAAGCTTTCTTT. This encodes CASSQGRAMNTEAFF.

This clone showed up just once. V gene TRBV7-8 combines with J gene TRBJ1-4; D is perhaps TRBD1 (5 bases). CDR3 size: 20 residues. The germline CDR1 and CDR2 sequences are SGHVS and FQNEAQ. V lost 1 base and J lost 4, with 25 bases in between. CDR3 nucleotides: TGTGCCAGCAGCTTAGGGTTCGTACAGGACATTCTACACAGTAATGAAAAACTGTTTTTT. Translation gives CASSLGFVQDILHSNEKLFF.

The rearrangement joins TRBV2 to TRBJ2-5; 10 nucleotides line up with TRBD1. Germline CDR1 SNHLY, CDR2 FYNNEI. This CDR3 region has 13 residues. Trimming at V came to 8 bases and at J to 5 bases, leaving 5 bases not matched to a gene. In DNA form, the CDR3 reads TGTGCCAGCCGGGACAGGGGATGGGAGACCCAGTACTTC. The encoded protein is CASRDRGWETQYF.

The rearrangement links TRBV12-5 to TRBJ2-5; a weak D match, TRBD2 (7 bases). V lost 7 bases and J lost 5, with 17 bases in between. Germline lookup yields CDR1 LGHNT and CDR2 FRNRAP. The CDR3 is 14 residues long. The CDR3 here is CASVLTGRGETQYF. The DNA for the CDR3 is TGTGCTAGTGTCTTAACAGGGCGGGGGGAGACCCAGTACTTC.

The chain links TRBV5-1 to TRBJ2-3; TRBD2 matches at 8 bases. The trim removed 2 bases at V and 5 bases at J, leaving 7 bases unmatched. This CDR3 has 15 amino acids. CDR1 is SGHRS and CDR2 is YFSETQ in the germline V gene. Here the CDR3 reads CASSLPAGEQDTQYF. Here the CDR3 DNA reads TGCGCCAGCAGCTTACCAGCGGGAGAGCAAGATACGCAGTATTTT.

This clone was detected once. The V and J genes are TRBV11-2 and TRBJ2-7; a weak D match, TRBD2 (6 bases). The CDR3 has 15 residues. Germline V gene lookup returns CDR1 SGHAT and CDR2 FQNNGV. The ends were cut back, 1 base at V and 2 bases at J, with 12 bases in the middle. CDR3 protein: CASSLVAGTAYEQYF. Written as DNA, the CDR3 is TGTGCCAGCAGCTTAGTCGCCGGGACTGCCTACGAGCAGTACTTC. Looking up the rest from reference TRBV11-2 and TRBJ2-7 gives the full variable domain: EAGVAQSPRYKIIEKRQSVAFWCNPISGHATLYWYQQILGQGPKLLIQFQNNGVVDDSQLPKDRFSAERLKGVDSTLKIQPAKLEDSAVYLCASSLVAGTAYEQYFGPGTRLTVT.

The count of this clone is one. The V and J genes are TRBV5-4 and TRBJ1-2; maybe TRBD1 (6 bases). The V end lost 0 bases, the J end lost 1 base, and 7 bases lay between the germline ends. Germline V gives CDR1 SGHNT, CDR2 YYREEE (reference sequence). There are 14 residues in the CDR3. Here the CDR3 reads CASSLDRVNYGYTF. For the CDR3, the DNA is TGTGCCAGCAGCTTGGACAGGGTTAACTATGGCTACACCTTC.

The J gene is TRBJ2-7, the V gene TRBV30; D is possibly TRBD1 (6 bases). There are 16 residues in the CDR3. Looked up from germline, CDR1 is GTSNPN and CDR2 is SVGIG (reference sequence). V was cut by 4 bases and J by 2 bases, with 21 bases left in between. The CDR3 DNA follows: TGTGCCTGGATATCCCCCCTCGGACAGCAGGCCTACGAGCAGTACTTC. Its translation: CAWISPLGQQAYEQYF. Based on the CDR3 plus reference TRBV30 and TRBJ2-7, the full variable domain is SQTIHQWPATLVQPVGSPLSLECTVEGTSNPNLYWYRQAAGRGLQLLFYSVGIGQISSEVPQNLSASRPQDRQFILSSKKLLLSDSGFYLCAWISPLGQQAYEQYFGPGTRLTVT.

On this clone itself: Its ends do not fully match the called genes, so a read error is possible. CDR3: CASSLRPRRAYEQYF. CDR3 nucleotides: TGTGCCAGCAGTTTGAGGCCCCGGAGGGCCTATGAGCAGTACTTC. The chain uses TRBV28 and TRBJ2-7; a weak D match, TRBD2 (6 bases). The CDR3 length is 15 residues. The germline gives CDR1 MDHEN, CDR2 SYDVKM.

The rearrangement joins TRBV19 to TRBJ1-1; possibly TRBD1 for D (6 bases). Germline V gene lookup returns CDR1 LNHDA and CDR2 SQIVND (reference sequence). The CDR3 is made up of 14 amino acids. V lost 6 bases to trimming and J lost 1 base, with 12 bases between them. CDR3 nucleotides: TGTGCCAGTAGACCGACAGGATCGAACACTGAAGCTTTCTTT. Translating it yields CASRPTGSNTEAFF.

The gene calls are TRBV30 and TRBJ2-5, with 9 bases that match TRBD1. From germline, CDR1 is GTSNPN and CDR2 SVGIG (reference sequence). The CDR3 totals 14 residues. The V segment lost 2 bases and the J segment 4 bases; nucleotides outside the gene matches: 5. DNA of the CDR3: TGTGCCTGGAGTTTCTTGACAGGGGGAGAGACCCAGTACTTC. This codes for CAWSFLTGGETQYF. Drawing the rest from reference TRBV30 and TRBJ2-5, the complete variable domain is SQTIHQWPATLVQPVGSPLSLECTVEGTSNPNLYWYRQAAGRGLQLLFYSVGIGQISSEVPQNLSASRPQDRQFILSSKKLLLSDSGFYLCAWSFLTGGETQYFGPGTRLLVL.

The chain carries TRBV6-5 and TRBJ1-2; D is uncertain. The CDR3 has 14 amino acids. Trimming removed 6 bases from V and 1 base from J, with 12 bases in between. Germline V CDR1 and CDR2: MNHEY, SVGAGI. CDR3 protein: CASRLLSGNYGYTF. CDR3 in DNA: TGTGCCAGCAGACTGTTATCGGGTAACTATGGCTACACCTTC.

CDR3 sequence (DNA): TGTGCCTCACGCCGGGCGGGGTCTGAAGCTTTCTTT. Translating it yields CASRRAGSEAFF. The chain employs TRBV19 and TRBJ1-1; D ambiguous. V was clipped by 11 bases and J by 6 bases, with 16 bases between them. CDR1 and CDR2 (germline): LNHDA, SQIVND (reference sequence). CDR3 length: 12 residues. Full variable domain (rest looked up from reference TRBV19 and TRBJ1-1): DGGITQSPKYLFRKEGQNVTLSCEQNLNHDAMYWYRQDPGQGLRLIYYSQIVNDFQKGDIAEGYSVSREKKESFPLTVTSAQKNPTAFYLCASRRAGSEAFFGQGTRLTVV.

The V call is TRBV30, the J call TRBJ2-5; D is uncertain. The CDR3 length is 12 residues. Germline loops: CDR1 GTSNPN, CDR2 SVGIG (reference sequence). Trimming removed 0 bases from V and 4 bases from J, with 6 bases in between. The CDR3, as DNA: TGTGCCTGGAGTGTGTTTAGAGAGACCCAGTACTTC. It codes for CAWSVFRETQYF. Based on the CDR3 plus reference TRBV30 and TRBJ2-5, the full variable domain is SQTIHQWPATLVQPVGSPLSLECTVEGTSNPNLYWYRQAAGRGLQLLFYSVGIGQISSEVPQNLSASRPQDRQFILSSKKLLLSDSGFYLCAWSVFRETQYFGPGTRLLVL.

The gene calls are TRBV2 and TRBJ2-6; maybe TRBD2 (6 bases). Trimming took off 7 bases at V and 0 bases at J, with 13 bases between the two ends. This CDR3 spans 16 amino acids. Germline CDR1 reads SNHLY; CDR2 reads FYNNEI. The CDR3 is CASTFDGSSGANVLTF. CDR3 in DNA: TGTGCCAGCACTTTCGACGGGAGCTCTGGGGCCAACGTCCTGACTTTC. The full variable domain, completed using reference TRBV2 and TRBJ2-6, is EPEVTQTPSHQVTQMGQEVILRCVPISNHLYFYWYRQILGQKVEFLVSFYNNEISEKSEIFDDQFSVERPDGSNFTLKIRSTKLEDSAMYFCASTFDGSSGANVLTFGAGSRLTVL.

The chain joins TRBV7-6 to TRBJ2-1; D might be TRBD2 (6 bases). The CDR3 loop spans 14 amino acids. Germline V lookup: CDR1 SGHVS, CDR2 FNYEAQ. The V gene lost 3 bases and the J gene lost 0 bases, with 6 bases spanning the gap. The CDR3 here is CASSFGSSYNEQFF. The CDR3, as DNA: TGTGCCAGCAGCTTCGGGAGCTCCTACAATGAGCAGTTCTTC.

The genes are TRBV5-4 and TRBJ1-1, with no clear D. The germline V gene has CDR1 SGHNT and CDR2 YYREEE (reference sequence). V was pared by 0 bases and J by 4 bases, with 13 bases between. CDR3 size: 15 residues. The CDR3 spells CASSLGNLVGTEAFF. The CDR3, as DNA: TGTGCCAGCAGCTTGGGAAATCTAGTCGGCACTGAAGCTTTCTTT.

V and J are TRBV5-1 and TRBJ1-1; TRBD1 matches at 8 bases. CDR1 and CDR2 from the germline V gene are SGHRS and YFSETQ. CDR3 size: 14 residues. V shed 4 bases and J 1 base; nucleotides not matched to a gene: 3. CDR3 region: CASSPGQENTEAFF. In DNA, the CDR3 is TGCGCCAGCAGCCCGGGACAGGAGAACACTGAAGCTTTCTTT.